This passage covers 27 T cell receptor beta chains from one sample sequenced in a study of OX40 agonist ivuxolimab in advanced cancers. The repertoire was sequenced with immunoSEQ multiplex PCR; TCRdb's copy has only in-frame clones and lacks some. There are under 200,000 clones in the sample; approximately 94% occur only once, and around 0.33% lies in the top ten. The sample was CD4+ or CD8+ T cells sorted from blood, taken in a trial of the OX40 agonist ivuxolimab. Source of these receptors: an adult with an advanced solid tumor such as melanoma, head and neck, liver or kidney cancer.

The gene calls are TRBV5-1 and TRBJ2-5; TRBD2 matches 11 bases. Trimming cost V 2 bases and J 1 base; bases outside gene matches: 1. The length of the CDR3 is 15 residues. Per germline, CDR1 SGHRS and CDR2 YFSETQ. CDR3 nucleotide sequence: TGCGCCAGCAGCTTAGGGACTAGCGGCCAAGAGACCCAGTACTTC. The encoded protein is CASSLGTSGQETQYF.

This rearrangement joins TRBV30 to TRBJ2-1, with a possible D match to TRBD2 (6 bases). Trimming cost V 0 bases and J 2 bases, with 17 bases left between them. This CDR3 has 17 residues. The germline gives CDR1 GTSNPN, CDR2 SVGIG (reference sequence). CDR3 amino acids: CAWSVCPGLLTYNEQFF. CDR3 DNA: TGTGCCTGGAGTGTATGTCCGGGACTGCTTACCTACAATGAGCAGTTCTTC.

This clone has only one observation. This rearrangement joins TRBV2 to TRBJ1-3, with D perhaps TRBD1 (6 bases). The CDR3 totals 13 residues. Trimming removed 7 bases from V and 5 bases from J, with 12 bases in between. The germline CDR1 and CDR2 sequences are SNHLY and FYNNEI. CDR3 coding DNA: TGTGCCAGCAACGGACAGAAACGAAACACCATATATTTT. Translation: CASNGQKRNTIYF.

J is TRBJ1-1 and V is TRBV29-1; possible D gene TRBD1, 6 bases. Germline V lookup: CDR1 SQVTM, CDR2 ANQGSEA. The CDR3 length is 15 residues. V was clipped by 1 base and J by 9 bases, with 21 bases between them. This CDR3 reads CSVEGWGAPPPKAFF. The CDR3, as DNA: TGCAGCGTTGAAGGCTGGGGGGCCCCTCCACCGAAAGCTTTCTTT.

V usage is TRBV6-1 and J usage is TRBJ2-3, with D hard to call. Trimming cost V 2 bases and J 5 bases, with 17 bases left between them. CDR1 is MNHNS and CDR2 is SASEGT in the germline V gene. The CDR3 is 16 residues long. DNA of the CDR3: TGTGCCAGCAGTGAATCCGTCCGGGCGGTAGTAGATACGCAGTATTTT. Translating it yields CASSESVRAVVDTQYF.

The chain links TRBV19 to TRBJ2-7; D is unclear. CDR1 LNHDA and CDR2 SQIVND come from the germline V gene (reference sequence). The CDR3 has 13 amino acids. V was trimmed by 10 bases and J by 0 bases, leaving 13 bases between them. The CDR3 spells CATSPTYSYEQYF. In nucleotides, the CDR3 is TGTGCCACCTCCCCGACATACTCCTACGAGCAGTACTTC.

The chain couples TRBV7-2 to TRBJ1-5, with TRBD1 matching 10 bases. Germline CDR1 SGHTA, CDR2 FQGNSA. V shed 1 base and J 5 bases; nucleotides not matched to a gene: 5. This CDR3 comprises 16 residues. The CDR3 region is CASSLGGTGVHQPQHF. The CDR3 bases are TGTGCCAGCAGCTTAGGGGGGACAGGGGTCCATCAGCCCCAGCATTTT.

The rearrangement uses TRBV6-6 and TRBJ2-5, with D tentatively TRBD2 (5 bases). The V end lost 6 bases, the J end lost 10 bases, and 15 bases lay between the germline ends. Germline lookup yields CDR1 MNHNY and CDR2 SVGAGI (reference sequence). The CDR3 has 12 residues. For the CDR3, the DNA is TGTGCCAGCAGCCCTCCTAGAGGGAACCAGTACTTC. Its protein is CASSPPRGNQYF.

The chain links TRBV19 to TRBJ1-2; D uncertain. Germline loops: CDR1 LNHDA, CDR2 SQIVND (reference sequence). This CDR3 has 15 amino acids. Trimming removed 0 bases from V and 4 bases from J, with 12 bases in between. CDR3 DNA: TGTGCCAGTAGTATAGATCCCTCGAAGCCCTATGGCTACACCTTC. Its translation is CASSIDPSKPYGYTF.

The rearrangement uses TRBV6-1 and TRBJ1-4; D is possibly TRBD1 (6 bases). V was shortened by 8 bases and J by 6 bases, with 16 bases between the two germline ends. This CDR3 region has 14 residues. In germline, CDR1 is MNHNS, CDR2 SASEGT. The DNA for the CDR3 is TGTGCCAGCTCTTCAAGGGGGGAGTATGAAAAACTGTTTTTT. This sequence encodes CASSSRGEYEKLFF.

The chain links TRBV7-2 to TRBJ1-4; D remains unclear. V shed 7 bases and J shed 8 bases, with 14 bases lying between them. The germline gives CDR1 SGHTA, CDR2 FQGNSA. This CDR3 comprises 13 residues. The DNA for the CDR3 is TGTGCCAGCACCAGGTCCCGCGGGGAAAAACTGTTTTTT. As protein: CASTRSRGEKLFF.

Remarks on this clone: Other nucleotide sequences in the sample specify the same CDR3. The rearrangement uses TRBV4-1 and TRBJ2-7; D tentatively fits TRBD1 or TRBD2 (5 bases each). The CDR3 length is 13 residues. Germline-derived CDR1 and CDR2 are MGHRA and YSYEKL. V lost 4 bases, J lost 4 bases, and 11 bases lay in between. This CDR3 reads CASSLSGGYEQYF. DNA of the CDR3: TGCGCCAGCAGCCTAAGTGGGGGATACGAGCAGTACTTC.

This rearrangement joins TRBV19 to TRBJ2-4, with D perhaps matching TRBD2 (5 bases). Trimming shortened V by 3 bases and J by 5 bases, and 14 bases separated the two germline ends. Germline assignment: CDR1 LNHDA and CDR2 SQIVND (reference sequence). CDR3 length equals 15 residues. The DNA of the CDR3 is TGTGCCAGTAGTATGATGGGAGAAAAAGAAAACATTCAGTACTTC. Its protein is CASSMMGEKENIQYF.

This chain joins TRBV4-3 and TRBJ2-3; 11 positions agree with TRBD2. The junction had 13 bases not matched to a gene; V was cut back by 2 bases and J by 6 bases. The germline CDR1 and CDR2 sequences are LGHNA and YSLEER. The CDR3 has 18 amino acids. The CDR3, as DNA: TGCGCCAGCAGCCAATCACCTCATAGCGGGGGGGCGGGGGATACGCAGTATTTT. This gives the protein CASSQSPHSGGAGDTQYF.

The chain combines TRBV29-1 with TRBJ1-1, with 7 bases aligning to TRBD1. Germline CDR1 is SQVTM and CDR2 is ANQGSEA. CDR3 size: 13 residues. For the CDR3, the DNA is TGCAGTGCGAGGCAGGGGGGGAACACTGAAGCTTTCTTT. This translates into CSARQGGNTEAFF.

This chain uses TRBV15 with TRBJ1-1; D ambiguous. V was cut by 11 bases and J by 6 bases, with 19 bases left in between. CDR3 length: 13 residues. CDR1 and CDR2 from the germline V gene are LNHNV and YYDKDF (reference sequence). CDR3 in amino acids: CAQEGPRAAEAFF. CDR3 in DNA: TGTGCCCAGGAGGGTCCCCGAGCGGCTGAAGCTTTCTTT.

This chain links TRBV5-1 with TRBJ2-7; 7 bases line up with TRBD1. This CDR3 has 15 residues. Trimming removed 3 bases from V and 5 bases from J; junction bases left unmatched: 11. Germline V gene sequence: CDR1 SGHRS, CDR2 YFSETQ. CDR3: CASSSLTGIEHEQYF. For the CDR3, the DNA is TGCGCCAGCAGCTCGTTGACAGGGATCGAACACGAGCAGTACTTC. Full variable domain (rest looked up from reference TRBV5-1 and TRBJ2-7): KAGVTQTPRYLIKTRGQQVTLSCSPISGHRSVSWYQQTPGQGLQFLFEYFSETQRNKGNFPGRFSGRQFSNSRSEMNVSTLELGDSALYLCASSSLTGIEHEQYFGPGTRLTVT.

The chain joins TRBV29-1 to TRBJ2-3, with D possibly matching TRBD2 (5 bases). The germline gives CDR1 SQVTM, CDR2 ANQGSEA. The CDR3 consists of 12 residues. V lost 7 bases, J lost 4 bases, and 12 bases lay in between. This CDR3 is CSAGIESDTQYF. DNA of the CDR3: TGCAGCGCGGGAATCGAGTCAGATACGCAGTATTTT.

The V call is TRBV18, the J call TRBJ2-7, with 7 bases that match TRBD1. Trimming removed 2 bases from V and 6 bases from J; junction bases left unmatched: 4. The CDR3 covers 13 residues. Germline CDR1 is KGHSH and CDR2 is LQKENI. Written as DNA, the CDR3 is TGTGCCAGCTCACCAGTCGGACAGGCCGAGCAGTACTTC. Protein sequence: CASSPVGQAEQYF. The variable domain in full, completed from reference TRBV18 and TRBJ2-7, reads NAGVMQNPRHLVRRRGQEARLRCSPMKGHSHVYWYRQLPEEGLKFMVYLQKENIIDESGMPKERFSAEFPKEGPSILRIQQVVRGDSAAYFCASSPVGQAEQYFGPGTRLTVT.

V is TRBV29-1 and J is TRBJ2-3; 7 bases fit TRBD1. Germline V CDR1 and CDR2: SQVTM, ANQGSEA. Germline trimming cut 7 bases from V and 1 base from J; bases unmatched to any gene: 11. This CDR3 contains 15 residues. The CDR3 protein is CSAGGFGQGTDTQYF. CDR3 bases: TGCAGCGCCGGTGGTTTTGGACAGGGCACAGATACGCAGTATTTT.

This clone was observed a single time. The chain is built from TRBV7-2 and TRBJ2-3, with TRBD1 matching over 8 bases. Losses at the gene ends were 5 bases for V and 4 bases for J; bases not matched to a gene: 8. CDR1 and CDR2 from the germline V gene are SGHTA and FQGNSA. The CDR3 extends over 15 amino acids. CDR3 in DNA: TGTGCCAGCAGCCCCCAGGGGGCGAGATCAGATACGCAGTATTTT. The encoded protein is CASSPQGARSDTQYF.

This chain joins TRBV28 and TRBJ2-1; D might be TRBD1 (5 bases). The CDR3 is 16 amino acids. Germline V gives CDR1 MDHEN, CDR2 SYDVKM. V lost 3 bases and J lost 1, with 13 bases in between. The CDR3 protein is CASSFSQGWSYNEQFF. As DNA, the CDR3 is TGTGCCAGCAGTTTCTCCCAGGGCTGGTCCTACAATGAGCAGTTCTTC. Using reference TRBV28 and TRBJ2-1 for the parts outside the CDR3, the full variable domain is DVKVTQSSRYLVKRTGEKVFLECVQDMDHENMFWYRQDPGLGLRLIYFSYDVKMKEKGDIPEGYSVSREKKERFSLILESASTNQTSMYLCASSFSQGWSYNEQFFGPGTRLTVL.

The chain has TRBV9 and TRBJ2-3, with a weak D call TRBD1 (5 bases). This CDR3 contains 17 residues. Trimming removed 0 bases at V and 0 bases at J, with 14 bases between. The V gene's germline CDR1 is SGDLS and CDR2 YYNGEE. This chain's CDR3 is CASSVVSGSSSTDTQYF. The CDR3 DNA reads TGTGCCAGCAGCGTAGTATCAGGGTCATCTAGCACAGATACGCAGTATTTT. The full variable domain, in which reference TRBV9 and TRBJ2-3 provide the parts outside the CDR3, is DSGVTQTPKHLITATGQRVTLRCSPRSGDLSVYWYQQSLDQGLQFLIQYYNGEERAKGNILERFSAQQFPDLHSELNLSSLELGDSALYFCASSVVSGSSSTDTQYFGPGTRLTVL.

This chain connects TRBV19 to TRBJ1-5; TRBD1 matches 7 bases. Looked up from germline, CDR1 is LNHDA and CDR2 is SQIVND (reference sequence). CDR3 length equals 15 residues. The ends lost 8 bases at V and 0 bases at J; junction bases unmatched: 7. CDR3 residues: CASRPGGYSNQPQHF. The DNA of the CDR3 is TGTGCCAGTCGGCCAGGGGGTTATAGCAATCAGCCCCAGCATTTT.

This chain connects TRBV19 to TRBJ1-2; 7 nucleotides match TRBD1. Germline V lookup: CDR1 LNHDA, CDR2 SQIVND (reference sequence). Losses at the gene ends were 3 bases for V and 4 bases for J; bases not matched to a gene: 5. The CDR3 spans 14 residues. The CDR3 reads CASSMTGTTYGYTF. Written as DNA, the CDR3 is TGTGCCAGTAGTATGACAGGGACTACCTATGGCTACACCTTC.

V gene TRBV7-2 combines with J gene TRBJ2-7; D gene ambiguous. Per the germline V gene, CDR1 is SGHTA and CDR2 is FQGNSA. The CDR3 extends over 15 amino acids. Trimming left V 5 bases short and J 2 bases short, with 16 bases between. Here the CDR3 reads CASSARSLGPYEQYF. In DNA form, the CDR3 reads TGTGCCAGCAGCGCGCGGTCTTTAGGGCCCTACGAGCAGTACTTC.

This chain joins TRBV7-3 and TRBJ2-3; D is perhaps TRBD1 (5 bases). The V and J ends lost 4 bases and 3 bases respectively, with 8 bases between them. The CDR3 spans 13 residues. Germline CDR1 and CDR2: SGHTA and FQGTGA. The CDR3 bases are TGTGCCAGCAGCTCCCGACAGACAGATACGCAGTATTTT. Encoded protein: CASSSRQTDTQYF.